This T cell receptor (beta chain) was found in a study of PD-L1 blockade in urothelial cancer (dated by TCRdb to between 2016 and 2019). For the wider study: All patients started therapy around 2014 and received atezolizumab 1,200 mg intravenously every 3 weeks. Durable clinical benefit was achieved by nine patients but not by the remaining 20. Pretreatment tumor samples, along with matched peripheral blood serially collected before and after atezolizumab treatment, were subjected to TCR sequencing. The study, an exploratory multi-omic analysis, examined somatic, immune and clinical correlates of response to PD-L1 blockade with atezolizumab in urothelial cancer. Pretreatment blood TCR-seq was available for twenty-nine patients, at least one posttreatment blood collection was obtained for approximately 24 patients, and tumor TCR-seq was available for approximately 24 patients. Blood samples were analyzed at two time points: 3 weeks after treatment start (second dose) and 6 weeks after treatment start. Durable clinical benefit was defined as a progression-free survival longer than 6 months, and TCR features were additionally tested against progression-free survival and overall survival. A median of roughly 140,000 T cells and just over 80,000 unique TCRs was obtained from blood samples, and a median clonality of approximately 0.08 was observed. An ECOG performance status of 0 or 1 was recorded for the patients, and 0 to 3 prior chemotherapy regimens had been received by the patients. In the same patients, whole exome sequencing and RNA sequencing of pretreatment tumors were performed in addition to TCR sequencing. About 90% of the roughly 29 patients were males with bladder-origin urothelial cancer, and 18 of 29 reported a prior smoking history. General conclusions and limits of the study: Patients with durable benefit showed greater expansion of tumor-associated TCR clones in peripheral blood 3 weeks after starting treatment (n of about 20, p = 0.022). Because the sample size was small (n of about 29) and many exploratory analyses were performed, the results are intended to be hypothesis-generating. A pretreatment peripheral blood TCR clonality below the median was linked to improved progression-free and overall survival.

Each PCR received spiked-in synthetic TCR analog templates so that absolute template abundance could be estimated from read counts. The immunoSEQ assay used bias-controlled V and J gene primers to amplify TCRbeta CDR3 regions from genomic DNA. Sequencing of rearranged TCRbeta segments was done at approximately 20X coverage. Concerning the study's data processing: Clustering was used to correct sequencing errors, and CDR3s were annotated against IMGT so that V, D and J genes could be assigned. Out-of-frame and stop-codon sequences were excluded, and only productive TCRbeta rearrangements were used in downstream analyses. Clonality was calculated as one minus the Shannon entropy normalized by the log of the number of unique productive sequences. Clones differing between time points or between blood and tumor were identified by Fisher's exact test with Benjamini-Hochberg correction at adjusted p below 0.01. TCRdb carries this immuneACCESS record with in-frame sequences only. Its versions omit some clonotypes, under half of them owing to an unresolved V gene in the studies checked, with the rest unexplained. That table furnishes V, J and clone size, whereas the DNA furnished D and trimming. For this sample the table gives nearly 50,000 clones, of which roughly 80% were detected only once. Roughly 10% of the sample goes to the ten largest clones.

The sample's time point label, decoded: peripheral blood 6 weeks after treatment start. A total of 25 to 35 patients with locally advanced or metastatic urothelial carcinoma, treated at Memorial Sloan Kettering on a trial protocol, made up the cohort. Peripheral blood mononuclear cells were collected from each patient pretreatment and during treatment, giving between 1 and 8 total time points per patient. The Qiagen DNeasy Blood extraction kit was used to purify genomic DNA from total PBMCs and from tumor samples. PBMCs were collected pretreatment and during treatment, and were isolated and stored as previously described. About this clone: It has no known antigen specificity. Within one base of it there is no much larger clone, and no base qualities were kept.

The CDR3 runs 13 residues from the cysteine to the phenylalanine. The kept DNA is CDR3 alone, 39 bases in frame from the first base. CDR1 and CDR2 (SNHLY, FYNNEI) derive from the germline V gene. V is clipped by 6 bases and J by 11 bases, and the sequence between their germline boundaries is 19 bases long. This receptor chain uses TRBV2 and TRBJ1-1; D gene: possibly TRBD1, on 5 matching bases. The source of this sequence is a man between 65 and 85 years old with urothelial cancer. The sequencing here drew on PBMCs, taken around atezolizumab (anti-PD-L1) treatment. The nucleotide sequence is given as TGTGCCAGCAGGCGCACGTGGGGCGATATGGCTTTCTTT. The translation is CASRRTWGDMAFF.